These 2 T cell receptor beta chains share one sample of origin, sequenced in a study of response to subunit inactivated influenza vaccine (dated by TCRdb to the late 2010s). The library was built by means of RT-PCR. The sequencer listed for this sample is Illumina HiSeq 2500. TCRdb reworked the public reads: Q25 trimming with fastp, MiXCR clone assembly, productive beta chains retained. For every CDR3 protein sequence, its rows merge into one entry that carries the most common genes and DNA. The sample table contains more than 150,000 distinct CDR3 sequences; only one count was recorded for around 9.2% of them. The ten most abundant clones make up under 13% of the sample. This specimen was non-naive T cells sorted from PBMCs, taken on the day of vaccination. The label giving this sample's cell subset or site can be read as: memory T cell fraction. These receptors were collected from a man in his forties or fifties who received an inactivated influenza vaccine. Donor details come from another sample of the same person, matched by shared clones.

V gene TRBV20-1 combines with J gene TRBJ2-5, with 11 bases matching TRBD2. The trim removed 2 bases at V and 0 bases at J, leaving 8 bases unmatched. CDR1 and CDR2 (germline): DFQATT, SNEGSKA (reference sequence). The CDR3 runs to 17 residues. This CDR3 reads CSARTGTSGLYQETQYF. The CDR3 DNA reads TGCAGTGCTAGAACCGGGACTAGCGGACTGTACCAAGAGACCCAGTACTTC.

At least ten counts were recorded for this clonotype. The chain employs TRBV6-1 and TRBJ1-1; tentatively, D is TRBD1 (6 bases). Germline V lookup: CDR1 MNHNS, CDR2 SASEGT. V was trimmed by 3 bases and J by 10 bases, leaving 9 bases between them. The CDR3 length is 11 residues. CDR3 sequence: CASSEGAAAFF. CDR3 bases: TGTGCCAGCAGTGAGGGGGCGGCAGCTTTCTTT.